This TCR beta chain is drawn from a study of blood T cell repertoires in COVID-19. The CDR3 contains 14 residues. V dropped 1 base and J dropped 1 base, with 9 bases sitting between them. Germline V CDR1 and CDR2: SGDLS, YYNGEE. Sequenced by immunoSEQ multiplex PCR; TCRdb stores in-frame clones only, minus some. The sample gives around 130,000 clones, 82% of which show up once; around 4.5% is in the top ten. The sequence was obtained from a woman in her sixties or seventies with acute or convalescent COVID-19. The source material was peripheral blood. The chain combines TRBV9 with TRBJ2-7; the D is unclear. The CDR3 reads CASSVLSTSYEQYF. The CDR3 nucleotides read TGTGCCAGCAGCGTATTGAGCACGTCCTACGAGCAGTACTTC.